This TCR beta chain appears in the sequencing data of a study of T-cell memory formation after mild COVID-19. At the level of the study: Largely donor-specific sequence clusters came from a couple of donors.

Researchers used 5'RACE with constant-segment primers to make TCR alpha and TCR beta cDNA libraries that carry sample barcodes and UMIs. TCRdb ran MiXCR on the 5' RACE reads and lists one entry per CDR3 protein. Counted here are a few hundred thousand distinct CDR3 sequences, 13% to 15% occurring once; the ten biggest clones make up 20% to 25%. Per germline, CDR1 MGHRA and CDR2 YSYEKL. Trimming at V came to 4 bases and at J to 5 bases, leaving 5 bases not matched to a gene. This CDR3 comprises 15 residues. This clonotype has at least ten counts. The source is a man aged 18 to 30 who had mild COVID-19 (a few samples of this study predate the infection). Cell type and time point are not known. Sequenced sample: PBMCs or a T cell subset sorted from them (not recorded which). J is TRBJ2-2 and V is TRBV4-1; 9 bases match TRBD2. The CDR3 sequence: CASSPSGGPTGELFF. Written as DNA, the CDR3 is TGCGCCAGCAGCCCGAGCGGGGGGCCGACCGGGGAGCTGTTTTTT.